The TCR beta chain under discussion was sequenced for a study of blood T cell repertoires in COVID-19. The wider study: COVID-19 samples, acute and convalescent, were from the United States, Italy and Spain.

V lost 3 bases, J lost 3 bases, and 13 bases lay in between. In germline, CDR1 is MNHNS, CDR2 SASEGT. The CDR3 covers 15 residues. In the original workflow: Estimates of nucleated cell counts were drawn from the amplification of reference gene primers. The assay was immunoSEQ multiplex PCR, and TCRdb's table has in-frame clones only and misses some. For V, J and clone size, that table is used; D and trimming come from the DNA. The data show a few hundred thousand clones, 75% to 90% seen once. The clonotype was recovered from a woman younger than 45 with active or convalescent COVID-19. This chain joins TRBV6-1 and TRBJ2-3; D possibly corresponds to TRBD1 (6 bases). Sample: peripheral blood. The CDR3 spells CASSDRGHNTDTQYF. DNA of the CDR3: TGTGCCAGCAGTGATCGGGGACATAATACAGATACGCAGTATTTT.